The clone carrying this T cell receptor beta chain was seen many times. Its antigen remains unidentified. A read error may account for a junction end that differs from germline. The CDR3 has 13 residues. Germline CDR1 SGHRS, CDR2 YFSETQ. This specimen belongs to a study of CD8+CD57+ T cells in acquired aplastic anemia. The study's findings and limits: The study found no significant CD8+ Simpson's diversity difference between patients and controls.

All patients picked for sequencing had shown, by flow cytometry, an expansion of CD8+CD57+ cells. Every patient was diagnosed with severe acquired aplastic anemia. When blood sampling took place, the patients had received no therapy. Genomic DNA, the template, was used for profiling of the TCR beta VDJ and CDR3. In TCRdb, the reads were re-called with MiXCR into one record per CDR3 protein. The sample shows hundreds of thousands of distinct CDR3 sequences, around half of them seen only once. The receptor was derived from a human donor with aplastic anemia. This chain links TRBV5-1 with TRBJ1-1; TRBD1 matches at 9 bases. Sequenced material: sorted CD4+, CD8+, or CD8+CD57+ T cells (not recorded which) from PBMCs. The CDR3 reads CASSSDRGTEAFF. CDR3 bases: TGTGCCAGCAGTTCGGACAGGGGTACTGAAGCTTTCTTT.